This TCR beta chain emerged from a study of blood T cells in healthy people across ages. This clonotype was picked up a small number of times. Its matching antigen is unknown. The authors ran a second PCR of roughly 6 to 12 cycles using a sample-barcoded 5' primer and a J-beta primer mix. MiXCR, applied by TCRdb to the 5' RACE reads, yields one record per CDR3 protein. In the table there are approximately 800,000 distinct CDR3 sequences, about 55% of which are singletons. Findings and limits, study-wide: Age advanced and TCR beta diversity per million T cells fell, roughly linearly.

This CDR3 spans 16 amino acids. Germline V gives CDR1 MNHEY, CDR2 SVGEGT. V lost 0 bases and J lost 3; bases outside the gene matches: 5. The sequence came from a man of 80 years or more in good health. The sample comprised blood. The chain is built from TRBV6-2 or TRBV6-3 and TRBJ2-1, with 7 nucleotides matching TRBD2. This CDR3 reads CASSYSSSGNYNEQFF. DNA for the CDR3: TGTGCCAGCAGTTACTCTTCCAGCGGGAACTACAATGAGCAGTTCTTC.